This T cell receptor (beta chain) is from a study of shared clonotypes between healthy human individuals. Method: immunoSEQ multiplex PCR; TCRdb's copy keeps in-frame clones and lacks some. This table holds under 1,100,000 clones, around 74% found once. The study drew all its donors from Caucasian adults living in Nashville, Tennessee. In the case of this clone: Other DNA sequences of this sample code for an identical CDR3.

V was clipped by 0 bases and J by 5 bases, with 7 bases between them. The CDR3 length is 13 residues. Germline V gives CDR1 MNHNY, CDR2 SVGAGI (reference sequence). The TCR originated in a man aged 18 to 35 in good health. Sequencing used memory CD4+ T cells sorted from blood. The subset denotes: CD45RA-negative fraction. The chain links TRBV6-6 to TRBJ1-1; D remains unclear. CDR3 in amino acids: CASSYSEGTEAFF. The CDR3 nucleotides are TGTGCCAGCAGTTACTCGGAAGGGACTGAAGCTTTCTTT.